This T cell receptor beta chain came from a study of PD-L1 blockade in urothelial cancer. Time point defined: peripheral blood 6 weeks after treatment start. Each patient presented with locally advanced or metastatic urothelial carcinoma. Sample contribution per patient ranged from 1 to 8, covering pretreatment and on-treatment. The templates were synthetic TCR analogs, and they were spiked into each PCR. Profiled with immunoSEQ multiplex PCR; TCRdb holds only in-frame clones, not every one. Among around 50,000 clones listed, 70% to 90% were seen once. The germline V gene encodes CDR1 LNHDA and CDR2 SQIVND (reference sequence). CDR3 length: 13 amino acids. Trimming left V 6 bases short and J 1 base short, with 9 bases between.

The input for sequencing was PBMCs, taken around atezolizumab (anti-PD-L1) treatment. The sequence was collected from a man between 45 and 60 years old with urothelial cancer. J is TRBJ1-1 and V is TRBV19; a possible D gene is TRBD1 (6 bases). This CDR3 is CASRVTGNTEAFF. The CDR3 nucleotides read TGTGCCAGTAGGGTGACAGGGAACACTGAAGCTTTCTTT. Looking up the rest from reference TRBV19 and TRBJ1-1 gives the full variable domain: DGGITQSPKYLFRKEGQNVTLSCEQNLNHDAMYWYRQDPGQGLRLIYYSQIVNDFQKGDIAEGYSVSREKKESFPLTVTSAQKNPTAFYLCASRVTGNTEAFFGQGTRLTVV.